This record covers a single T cell receptor beta chain. This sample also contains other DNA sequences that code for the same CDR3. Method: immunoSEQ multiplex PCR; TCRdb's copy keeps in-frame clones and lacks some. Of roughly 2.6 million clones in the sample, roughly nine tenths were seen once. This CDR3 is built from 13 residues. The trim removed 4 bases at V and 6 bases at J, leaving 5 bases unmatched. Germline-derived CDR1 and CDR2 are SNHLY and FYNNEI. This sample is part of a study of shared clonotypes between healthy human individuals. J is TRBJ2-7 and V is TRBV2; 8 bases fit TRBD2. The sequenced sample was naive CD4+ T cells sorted from blood. Subset reported: CD45RA+ positively selected. The source of this sequence is a man aged 18 to 30 in good health. CDR3 sequence reads: CASSGGLAGEQYF. The CDR3 DNA is TGTGCCAGCAGTGGAGGACTAGCTGGCGAGCAGTACTTC.